This T cell receptor (beta chain) was sequenced during a study of blood T cells in healthy people across ages. Study-level findings and limits: Diversity of TCR beta per million T cells declined in a roughly linear way with age. Estimated diversity that came from one million T cells was considered an underestimate.

This clonotype was counted at least ten times. Its matching antigen is unknown. V dropped 6 bases and J dropped 4 bases, with 12 bases sitting between them. The CDR3 has 12 residues. CDR1 is DFQATT, CDR2 SNEGSKA, per germline (reference sequence). Researchers report isolating at least 6.5 million PBMCs per sample. For the second PCR, which ran for about 7 to 11 cycles, a sample-barcoded 5' primer and a J-beta primer mix were used. A single record per CDR3 protein comes from TCRdb applying MiXCR to the 5' RACE reads. The repertoire has around 400,000 distinct CDR3 sequences, roughly half of them found once; the top ten carry 45% to 60%.

This TCR derives from a man in his 60s in good health. The sample consisted of blood. This rearrangement joins TRBV20-1 to TRBJ1-2; possibly TRBD1 for D (6 bases). CDR3 bases: TGCAGTGCCACGGACAGAGTCTATGGCTACACCTTC. Residues: CSATDRVYGYTF.